This T cell receptor (beta chain) was sequenced during a study of T-cell memory formation after mild COVID-19. TCRdb recomputed calls from the 5' RACE reads with MiXCR, one row per CDR3 protein. The sample contains roughly 130,000 distinct CDR3 sequences, 15% to 20% of which appear only once. General study points: Several responding clones turned up in pre-infection memory, indicating that cross-reactive memory may have taken part.

Concerning this clonotype: Its target is not known.

CDR1 DFQATT and CDR2 SNEGSKA come from the germline V gene (reference sequence). Trimming stripped 5 bases from V and 2 bases from J, with 5 bases between. The CDR3 contains 11 residues. The material sequenced was PBMCs or a T cell subset sorted from them (not recorded which). The chain joins TRBV20-1 to TRBJ2-3, with unresolved D. The source is an adult woman who had mild COVID-19 (a few samples of this study predate the infection). Cell type and time point are not known. The chain's CDR3 is CSASNTDTQYF. CDR3 coding DNA: TGCAGTGCTTCTAACACAGATACGCAGTATTTT.